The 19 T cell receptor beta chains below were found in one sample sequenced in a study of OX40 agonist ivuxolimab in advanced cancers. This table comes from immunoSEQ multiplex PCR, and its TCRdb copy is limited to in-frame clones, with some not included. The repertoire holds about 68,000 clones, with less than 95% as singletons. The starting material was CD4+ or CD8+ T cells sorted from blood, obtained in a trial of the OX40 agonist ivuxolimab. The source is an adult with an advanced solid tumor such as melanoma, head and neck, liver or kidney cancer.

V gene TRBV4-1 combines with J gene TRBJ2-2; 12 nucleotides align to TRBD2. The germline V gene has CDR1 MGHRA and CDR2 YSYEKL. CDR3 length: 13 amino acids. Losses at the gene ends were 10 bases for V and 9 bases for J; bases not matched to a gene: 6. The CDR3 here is CATGLAGSWELFF. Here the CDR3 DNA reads TGCGCCACCGGACTAGCGGGATCTTGGGAGCTGTTTTTT.

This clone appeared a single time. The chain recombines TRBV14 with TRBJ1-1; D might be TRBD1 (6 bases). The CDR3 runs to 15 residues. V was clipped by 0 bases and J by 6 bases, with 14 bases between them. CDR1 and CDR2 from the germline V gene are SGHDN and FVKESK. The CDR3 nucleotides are TGTGCCAGCAGCCAAGATCCGGGGGGCAAGGCTGAAGCTTTCTTT. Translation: CASSQDPGGKAEAFF.

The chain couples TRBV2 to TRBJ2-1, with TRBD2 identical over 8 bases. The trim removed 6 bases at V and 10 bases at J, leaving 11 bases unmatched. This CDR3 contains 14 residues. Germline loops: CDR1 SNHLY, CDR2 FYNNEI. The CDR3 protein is CASSGTRAGREQFF. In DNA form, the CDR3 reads TGTGCCAGCAGCGGGACTAGGGCAGGGCGGGAGCAGTTCTTC.

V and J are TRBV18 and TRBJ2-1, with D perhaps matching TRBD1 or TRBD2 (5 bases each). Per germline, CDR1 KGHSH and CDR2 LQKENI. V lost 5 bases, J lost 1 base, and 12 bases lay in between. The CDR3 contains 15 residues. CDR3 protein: CASSDGTGSYNEQFF. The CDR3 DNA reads TGTGCCAGCTCAGACGGGACGGGTTCCTACAATGAGCAGTTCTTC.

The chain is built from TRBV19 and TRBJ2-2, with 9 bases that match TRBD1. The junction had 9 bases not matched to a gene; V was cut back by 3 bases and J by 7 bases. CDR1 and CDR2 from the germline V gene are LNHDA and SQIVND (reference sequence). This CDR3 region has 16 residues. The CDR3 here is CASSIFGQGRVGELFF. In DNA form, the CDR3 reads TGTGCCAGTAGTATCTTCGGACAGGGGCGGGTCGGGGAGCTGTTTTTT.

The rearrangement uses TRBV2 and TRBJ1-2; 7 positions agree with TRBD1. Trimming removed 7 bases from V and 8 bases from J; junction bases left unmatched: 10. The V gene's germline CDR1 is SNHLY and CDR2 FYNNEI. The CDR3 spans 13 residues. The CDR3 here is CASNREGAGGYTF. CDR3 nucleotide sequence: TGTGCCAGCAACAGGGAGGGGGCGGGCGGCTACACCTTC.

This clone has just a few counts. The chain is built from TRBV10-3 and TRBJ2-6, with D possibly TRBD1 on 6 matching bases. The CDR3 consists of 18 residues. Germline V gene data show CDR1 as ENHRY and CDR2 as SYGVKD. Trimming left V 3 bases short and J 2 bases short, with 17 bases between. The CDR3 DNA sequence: TGTGCCATCAGTGAAACCAAAGGGGGAGCTCCTGGGGCCAACGTCCTGACTTTC. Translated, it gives CAISETKGGAPGANVLTF.

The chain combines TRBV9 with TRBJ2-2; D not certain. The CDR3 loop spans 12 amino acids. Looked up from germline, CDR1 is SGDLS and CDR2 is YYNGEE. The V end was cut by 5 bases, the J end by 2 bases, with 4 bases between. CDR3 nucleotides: TGTGCCAGCAGTTCCAACACCGGGGAGCTGTTTTTT. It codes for CASSSNTGELFF.

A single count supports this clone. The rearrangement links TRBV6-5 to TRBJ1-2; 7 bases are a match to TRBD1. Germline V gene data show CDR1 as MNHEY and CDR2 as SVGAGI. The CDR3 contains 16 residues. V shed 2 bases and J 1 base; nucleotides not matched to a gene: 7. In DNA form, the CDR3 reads TGTGCCAGCAGTTACCTAGTGGCAGGGGGTAACTATGGCTACACCTTC. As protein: CASSYLVAGGNYGYTF.

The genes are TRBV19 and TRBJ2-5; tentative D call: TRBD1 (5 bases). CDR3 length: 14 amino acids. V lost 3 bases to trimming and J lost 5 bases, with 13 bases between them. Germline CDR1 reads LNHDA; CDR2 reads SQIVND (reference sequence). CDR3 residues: CASSMQGAVETQYF. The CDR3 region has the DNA TGTGCCAGTAGTATGCAAGGGGCCGTTGAGACCCAGTACTTC.

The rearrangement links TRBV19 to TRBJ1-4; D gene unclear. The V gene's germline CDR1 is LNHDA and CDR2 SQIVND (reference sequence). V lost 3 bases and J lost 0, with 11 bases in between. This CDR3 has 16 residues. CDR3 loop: CASSMYSLSTNEKLFF. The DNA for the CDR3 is TGTGCCAGTAGTATGTACAGTCTTTCAACTAATGAAAAACTGTTTTTT.

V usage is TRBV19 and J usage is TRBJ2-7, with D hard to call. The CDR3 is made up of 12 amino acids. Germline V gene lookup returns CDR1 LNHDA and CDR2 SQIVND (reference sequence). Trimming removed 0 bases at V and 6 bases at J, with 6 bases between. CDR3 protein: CASSIETSEQYF. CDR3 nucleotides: TGTGCCAGTAGTATAGAAACGAGCGAGCAGTACTTC.

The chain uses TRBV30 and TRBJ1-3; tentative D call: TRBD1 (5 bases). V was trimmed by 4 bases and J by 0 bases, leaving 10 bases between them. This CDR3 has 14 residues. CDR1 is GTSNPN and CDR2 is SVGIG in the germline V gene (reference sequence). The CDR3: CAWTPQGSGNTIYF. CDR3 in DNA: TGTGCCTGGACCCCTCAGGGCTCTGGAAACACCATATATTTT.

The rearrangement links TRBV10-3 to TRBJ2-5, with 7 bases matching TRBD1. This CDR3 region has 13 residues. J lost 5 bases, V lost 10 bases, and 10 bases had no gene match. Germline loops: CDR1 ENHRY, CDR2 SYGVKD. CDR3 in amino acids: CASRGGARETQYF. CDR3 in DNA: TGTGCCAGCAGAGGGGGCGCTCGTGAGACCCAGTACTTC.

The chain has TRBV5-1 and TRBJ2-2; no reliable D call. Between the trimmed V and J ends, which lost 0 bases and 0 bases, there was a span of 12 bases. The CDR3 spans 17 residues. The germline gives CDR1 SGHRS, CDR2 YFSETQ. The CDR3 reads CASSLGSAAANTGELFF. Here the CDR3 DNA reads TGCGCCAGCAGCTTGGGATCGGCAGCAGCGAACACCGGGGAGCTGTTTTTT.

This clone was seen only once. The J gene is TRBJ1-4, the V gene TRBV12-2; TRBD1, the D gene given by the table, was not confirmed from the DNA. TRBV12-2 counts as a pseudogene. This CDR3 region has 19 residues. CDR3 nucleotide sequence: TGTGCAAGTCGCTTCGTAGGGTGTAGACAGGAGCTTATAATGAAAGGACTGTTTTTT. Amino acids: CASRFVGCRQELIMKGLFF.

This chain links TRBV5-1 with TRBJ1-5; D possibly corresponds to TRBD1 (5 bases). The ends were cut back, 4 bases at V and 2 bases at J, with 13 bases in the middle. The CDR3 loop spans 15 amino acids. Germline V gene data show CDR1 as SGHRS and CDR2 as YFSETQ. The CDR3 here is CASSIAGDRNQPQHF. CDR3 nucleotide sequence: TGCGCCAGCAGCATCGCGGGGGATCGCAATCAGCCCCAGCATTTT.

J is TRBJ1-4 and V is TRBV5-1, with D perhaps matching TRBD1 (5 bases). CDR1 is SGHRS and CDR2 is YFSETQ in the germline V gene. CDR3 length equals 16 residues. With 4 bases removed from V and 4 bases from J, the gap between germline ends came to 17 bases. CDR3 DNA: TGCGCCAGCAGCATAGGGTGGAGGGACGTTAATGAAAAACTGTTTTTT. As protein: CASSIGWRDVNEKLFF.

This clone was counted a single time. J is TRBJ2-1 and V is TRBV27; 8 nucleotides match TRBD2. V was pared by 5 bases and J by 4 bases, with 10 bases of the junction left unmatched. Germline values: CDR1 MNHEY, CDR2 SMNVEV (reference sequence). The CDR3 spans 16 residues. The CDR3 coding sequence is TGTGCCAGCAGTCCACCGACTAGCGTAGATTACAATGAGCAGTTCTTC. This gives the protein CASSPPTSVDYNEQFF.